These 5 T cell receptor beta chains came from one sample sequenced in a study of shared clonotypes between healthy human individuals (dated by TCRdb to 2020 to 2022). Library prep was done by the immunoSEQ multiplex PCR assay. TCRdb took over this immuneACCESS table, retaining in-frame rearrangements with V and J assigned. Such tables are incomplete; in checked studies, under half of the missing clones stem from an unresolved V gene, and the remainder is unexplained. The sample contains 450,000 to 500,000 clones, around 80% of them found a single time. The ten largest clonotypes hold 12% of the sample. The material sequenced was PBMCs. All receptors derive from a woman in her 40s in good health. Some clones in this sample may be carry-over from other donors' samples.

This clone has only a few counts. The rearrangement uses TRBV10-3 and TRBJ2-4, with TRBD2 matching over 8 bases. Germline loops: CDR1 ENHRY, CDR2 SYGVKD. The CDR3 runs 14 residues. Trimming at V came to 2 bases and at J to 5 bases, leaving 2 bases not matched to a gene. The CDR3 nucleotides are TGTGCCATCAGTGAGAACGGGAGGGAAAACATTCAGTACTTC. Translation gives CAISENGRENIQYF.

This clone was seen a handful of times. The V and J genes are TRBV18 and TRBJ1-2; no definite D call. CDR1 and CDR2 (germline): KGHSH, LQKENI. This CDR3 contains 13 residues. V was cut by 3 bases and J by 5 bases, with 10 bases left in between. The chain's CDR3 is CASSPADRYGYTF. The DNA for the CDR3 is TGTGCCAGCTCACCGGCGGACCGGTATGGCTACACCTTC.

Turning to this clone: A much bigger clone sits one base away, suggesting this may be a read error. No conserved phenylalanine or tryptophan is present at the end of the CDR3, so a read error is the likely explanation. This chain connects TRBV30 to TRBJ1-1, with TRBD1 as a possible D gene (6 bases). V was shortened by 0 bases and J by 11 bases, with 10 bases between the two germline ends. CDR3 size: 11 residues. CDR1 is GTSNPN and CDR2 is SVGIG in the germline V gene (reference sequence). The CDR3 loop is CAWSVHRAAFL. For the CDR3, the DNA is TGTGCCTGGAGTGTACACAGGGCCGCTTTCCTT.

V and J are TRBV29-1 and TRBJ1-1, with D perhaps matching TRBD1 (5 bases). Germline CDR1 is SQVTM and CDR2 is ANQGSEA. The CDR3 spans 12 residues. Between the trimmed V and J ends, which lost 7 bases and 0 bases, there was a span of 9 bases. CDR3 DNA: TGCAGCGCCCGGGGGGTGAACACTGAAGCTTTCTTT. Amino acids: CSARGVNTEAFF.

The CDR3 loop is CASSEQTGNTIYF. The DNA for the CDR3 is TGTGCCAGCAGTGAACAGACTGGAAACACCATATATTTT. The chain recombines TRBV2 with TRBJ1-3; D not certain. V was cut by 2 bases and J by 2 bases, with 4 bases left in between. This CDR3 region has 13 residues. From germline, CDR1 is SNHLY and CDR2 FYNNEI.